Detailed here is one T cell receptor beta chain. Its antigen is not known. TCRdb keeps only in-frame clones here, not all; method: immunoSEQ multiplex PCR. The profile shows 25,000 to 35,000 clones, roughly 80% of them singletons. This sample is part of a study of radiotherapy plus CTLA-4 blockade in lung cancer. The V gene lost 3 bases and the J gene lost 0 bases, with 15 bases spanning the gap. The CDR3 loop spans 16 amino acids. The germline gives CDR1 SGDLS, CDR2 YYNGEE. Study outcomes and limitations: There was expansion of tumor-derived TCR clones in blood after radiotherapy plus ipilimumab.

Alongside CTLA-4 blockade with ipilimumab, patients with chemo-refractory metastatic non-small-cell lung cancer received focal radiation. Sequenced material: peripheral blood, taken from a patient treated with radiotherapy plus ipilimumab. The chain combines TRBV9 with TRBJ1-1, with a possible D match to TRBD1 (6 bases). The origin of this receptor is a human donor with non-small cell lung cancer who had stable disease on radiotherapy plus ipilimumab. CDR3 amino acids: CASSAVSRGMNTEAFF. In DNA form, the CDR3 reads TGTGCCAGCAGCGCCGTTAGCAGGGGCATGAACACTGAAGCTTTCTTT.